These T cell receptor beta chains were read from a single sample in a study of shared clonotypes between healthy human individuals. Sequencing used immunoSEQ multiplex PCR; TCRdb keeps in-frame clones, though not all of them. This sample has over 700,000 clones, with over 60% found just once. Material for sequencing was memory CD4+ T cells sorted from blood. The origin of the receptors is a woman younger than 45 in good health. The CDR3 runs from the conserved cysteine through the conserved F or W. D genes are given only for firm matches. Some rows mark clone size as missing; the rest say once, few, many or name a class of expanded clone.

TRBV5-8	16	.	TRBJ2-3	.	TGTGCCAGCAGCCAAGGGGAAGCGGTTAACACAGATACGCAGTATTTT	CASSQGEAVNTDTQYF
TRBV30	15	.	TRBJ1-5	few	TGTGCCTGGAGCGAAACAGGGCTACGCAATCAGCCCCAGCATTTT	CAWSETGLRNQPQHF
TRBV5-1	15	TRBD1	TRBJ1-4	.	TGCGCCAGCAGCGGAACCGGGACAGGGGGTGAAAAACTGTTTTTT	CASSGTGTGGEKLFF
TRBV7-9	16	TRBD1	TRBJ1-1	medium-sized	TGTGCCAGCAGCCCCCTCTGGACAGGAGTGAACACTGAAGCTTTCTTT	CASSPLWTGVNTEAFF
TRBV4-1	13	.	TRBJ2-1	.	TGCGCCAGCAGCCAACCGGGACTCGGTGAGCAGTTCTTC	CASSQPGLGEQFF
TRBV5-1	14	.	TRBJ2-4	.	TGCGCCAGCAGCTTAAGCCTAGCCAAAAACATTCAGTACTTC	CASSLSLAKNIQYF
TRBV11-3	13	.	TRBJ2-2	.	TGTGCCAGCAGCTTAGAATACACCGGGGAGCTGTTTTTT	CASSLEYTGELFF
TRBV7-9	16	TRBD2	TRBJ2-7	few	TGTGCCAGCAGCTCCTTTAGCGGGAGCAACTCCTACGAGCAGTACTTC	CASSSFSGSNSYEQYF
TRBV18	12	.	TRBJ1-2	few	TGTGCCAGCTCACCAGCAGGCTATGGCTACACCTTC	CASSPAGYGYTF
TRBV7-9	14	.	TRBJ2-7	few	TGTGCCAGCAGTCAAGCGGTGGACCGCTACGAGCAGTACTTC	CASSQAVDRYEQYF